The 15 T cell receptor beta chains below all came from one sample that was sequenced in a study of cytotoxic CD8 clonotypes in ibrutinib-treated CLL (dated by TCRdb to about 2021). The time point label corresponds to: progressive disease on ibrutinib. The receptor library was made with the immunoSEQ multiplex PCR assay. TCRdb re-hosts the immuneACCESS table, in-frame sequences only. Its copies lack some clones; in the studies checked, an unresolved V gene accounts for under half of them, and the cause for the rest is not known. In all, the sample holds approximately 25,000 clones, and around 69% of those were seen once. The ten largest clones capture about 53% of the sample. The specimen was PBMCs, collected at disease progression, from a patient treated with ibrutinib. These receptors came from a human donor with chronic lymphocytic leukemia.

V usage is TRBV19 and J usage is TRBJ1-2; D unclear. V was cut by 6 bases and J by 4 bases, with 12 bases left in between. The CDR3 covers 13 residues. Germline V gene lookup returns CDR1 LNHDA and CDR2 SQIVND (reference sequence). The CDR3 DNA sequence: TGTGCCAGTAGAGATTCGGGGTCCTATGGCTACACCTTC. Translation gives CASRDSGSYGYTF. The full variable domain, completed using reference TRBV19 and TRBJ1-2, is DGGITQSPKYLFRKEGQNVTLSCEQNLNHDAMYWYRQDPGQGLRLIYYSQIVNDFQKGDIAEGYSVSREKKESFPLTVTSAQKNPTAFYLCASRDSGSYGYTFGSGTRLTVV.

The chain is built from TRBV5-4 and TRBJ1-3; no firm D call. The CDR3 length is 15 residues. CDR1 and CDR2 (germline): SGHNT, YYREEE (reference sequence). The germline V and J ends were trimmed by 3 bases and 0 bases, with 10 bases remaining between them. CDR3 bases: TGTGCCAGCAGCTCGCTAAAGGACTCTGGAAACACCATATATTTT. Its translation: CASSSLKDSGNTIYF.

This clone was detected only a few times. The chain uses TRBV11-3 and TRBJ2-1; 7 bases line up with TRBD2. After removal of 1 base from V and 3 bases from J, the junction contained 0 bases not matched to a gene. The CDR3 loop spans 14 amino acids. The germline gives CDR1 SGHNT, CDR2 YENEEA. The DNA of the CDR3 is TGTGCCAGCAGCTTAGGCGGGGGCTACAATGAGCAGTTCTTC. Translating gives CASSLGGGYNEQFF.

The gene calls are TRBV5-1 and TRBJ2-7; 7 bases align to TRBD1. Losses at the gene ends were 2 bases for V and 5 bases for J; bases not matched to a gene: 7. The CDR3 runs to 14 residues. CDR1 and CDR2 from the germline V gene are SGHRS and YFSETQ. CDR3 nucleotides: TGCGCCAGCAGCTTCGCAGGGGGAAGGGACGAGCAGTACTTC. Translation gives CASSFAGGRDEQYF.

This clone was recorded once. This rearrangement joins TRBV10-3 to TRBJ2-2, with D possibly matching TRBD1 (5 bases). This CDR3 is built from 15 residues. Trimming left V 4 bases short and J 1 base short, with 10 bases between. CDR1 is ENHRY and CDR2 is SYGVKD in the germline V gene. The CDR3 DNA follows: TGTGCCATCAGTGCGACCGGACAGAACACCGGGGAGCTGTTTTTT. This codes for CAISATGQNTGELFF.

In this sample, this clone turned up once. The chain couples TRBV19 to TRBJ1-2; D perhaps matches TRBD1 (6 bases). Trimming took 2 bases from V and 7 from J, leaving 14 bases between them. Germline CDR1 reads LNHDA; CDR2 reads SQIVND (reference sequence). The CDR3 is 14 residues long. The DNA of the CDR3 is TGTGCCAGTAGTATAAAGGGACATAATGGTGGCTACACCTTC. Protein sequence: CASSIKGHNGGYTF.

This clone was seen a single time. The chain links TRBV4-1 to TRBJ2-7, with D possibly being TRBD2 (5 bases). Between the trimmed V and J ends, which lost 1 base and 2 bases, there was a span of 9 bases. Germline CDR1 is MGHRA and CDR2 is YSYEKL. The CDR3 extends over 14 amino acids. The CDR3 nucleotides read TGCGCCAGCAGCCAAGTCTACGGGACCTACGAGCAGTACTTC. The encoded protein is CASSQVYGTYEQYF.

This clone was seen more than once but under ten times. Here the CDR3 reads CASSPMTGSNSPLHF. The CDR3 DNA sequence: TGCGCCAGCAGCCCGATGACAGGATCTAATTCACCCCTCCACTTT. The chain has TRBV4-1 and TRBJ1-6; D is perhaps TRBD1 (6 bases). The V gene's germline CDR1 is MGHRA and CDR2 YSYEKL. Between the trimmed V and J ends, which lost 4 bases and 6 bases, there was a span of 13 bases. The CDR3 length is 15 residues.

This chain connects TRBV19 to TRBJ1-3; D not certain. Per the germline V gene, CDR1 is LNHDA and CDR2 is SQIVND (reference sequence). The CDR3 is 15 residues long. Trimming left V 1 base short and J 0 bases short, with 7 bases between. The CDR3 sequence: CASSIVESSGNTIYF. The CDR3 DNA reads TGTGCCAGTAGTATAGTGGAGAGCTCTGGAAACACCATATATTTT.

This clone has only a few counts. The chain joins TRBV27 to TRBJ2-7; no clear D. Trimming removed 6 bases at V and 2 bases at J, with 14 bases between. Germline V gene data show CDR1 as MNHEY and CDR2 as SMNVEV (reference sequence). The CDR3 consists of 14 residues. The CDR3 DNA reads TGTGCCAGCAGAGAAAGGGCGGTGACCTACGAGCAGTACTTC. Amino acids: CASRERAVTYEQYF.

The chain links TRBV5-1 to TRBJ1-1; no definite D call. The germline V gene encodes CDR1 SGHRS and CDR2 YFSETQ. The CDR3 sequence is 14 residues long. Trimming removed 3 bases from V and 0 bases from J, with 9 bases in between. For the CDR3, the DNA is TGCGCCAGCAGCTACGCCCAGTTGAACACTGAAGCTTTCTTT. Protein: CASSYAQLNTEAFF.

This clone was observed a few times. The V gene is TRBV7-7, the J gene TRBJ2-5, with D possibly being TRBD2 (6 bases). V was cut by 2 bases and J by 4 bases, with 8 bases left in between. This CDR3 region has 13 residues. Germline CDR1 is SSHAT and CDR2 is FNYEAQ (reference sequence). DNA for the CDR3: TGTGCCAGCAGCTTACGGGGAGGAGAGACCCAGTACTTC. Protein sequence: CASSLRGGETQYF.

This CDR3 is CATSDNRDSPLHF. CDR3 nucleotide sequence: TGTGCCACCTCTGACAACAGGGATTCACCCCTCCACTTT. V is TRBV10-3 and J is TRBJ1-6; possible D gene TRBD1, 6 bases. The CDR3 is 13 amino acids. CDR1 and CDR2 from the germline V gene are ENHRY and SYGVKD. Between the trimmed V and J ends, which lost 10 bases and 8 bases, there was a span of 15 bases.

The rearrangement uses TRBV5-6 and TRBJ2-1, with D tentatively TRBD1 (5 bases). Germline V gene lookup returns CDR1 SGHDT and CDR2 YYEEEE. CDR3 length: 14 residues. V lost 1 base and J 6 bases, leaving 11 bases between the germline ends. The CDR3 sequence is CASSLSDSPNEQFF. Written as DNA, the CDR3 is TGTGCCAGCAGCTTGAGCGACAGCCCCAATGAGCAGTTCTTC.

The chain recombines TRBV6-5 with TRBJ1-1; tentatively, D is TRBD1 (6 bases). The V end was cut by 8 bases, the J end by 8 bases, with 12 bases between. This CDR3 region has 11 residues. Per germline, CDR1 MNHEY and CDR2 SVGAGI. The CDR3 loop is CASWRGKEAFF. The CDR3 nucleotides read TGTGCCAGCTGGAGGGGGAAAGAAGCTTTCTTT.